One and the same sample provided the 15 T cell receptor beta chains below, sequenced in a study of OX40 agonist ivuxolimab in advanced cancers. Sequencing used immunoSEQ multiplex PCR; TCRdb keeps in-frame clones, though not all of them. Of about 80,000 clones in the sample, around nine tenths were seen once. The starting material was CD4+ or CD8+ T cells sorted from blood, obtained in a trial of the OX40 agonist ivuxolimab. These receptors were taken from an adult with an advanced solid tumor such as melanoma, head and neck, liver or kidney cancer.

The chain employs TRBV2 and TRBJ2-5, with a possible D match to TRBD1 (5 bases). Germline values: CDR1 SNHLY, CDR2 FYNNEI. The CDR3 sequence is 13 residues long. Trimming took 5 bases from V and 2 from J, leaving 9 bases between them. The CDR3 DNA reads as TGTGCCAGCAGTTCAGGGCGACAAGAGACCCAGTACTTC. Translating gives CASSSGRQETQYF.

CDR3 sequence reads: CARGRAGQYEQYF. Written as DNA, the CDR3 is TGTGCCAGGGGGCGCGCCGGGCAATACGAGCAGTACTTC. V and J are TRBV2 and TRBJ2-7; weak D call: TRBD1 (5 bases). Trimming cost V 9 bases and J 4 bases, with 16 bases left between them. This CDR3 region has 13 residues. CDR1 and CDR2 from the germline V gene are SNHLY and FYNNEI. The full variable domain, completed using reference TRBV2 and TRBJ2-7, is EPEVTQTPSHQVTQMGQEVILRCVPISNHLYFYWYRQILGQKVEFLVSFYNNEISEKSEIFDDQFSVERPDGSNFTLKIRSTKLEDSAMYFCARGRAGQYEQYFGPGTRLTVT.

The chain employs TRBV19 and TRBJ2-2, with a weak D call TRBD1 (5 bases). Germline V lookup: CDR1 LNHDA, CDR2 SQIVND (reference sequence). The germline V and J ends were trimmed by 3 bases and 4 bases, with 12 bases remaining between them. CDR3 length equals 15 residues. The CDR3 loop is CASSMFQGSTGELFF. The CDR3 DNA is TGTGCCAGTAGTATGTTCCAGGGATCCACCGGGGAGCTGTTTTTT.

This clone is a singleton in its sample. This chain connects TRBV28 to TRBJ2-7; TRBD1 aligns across 7 bases. The V segment lost 5 bases and the J segment 2 bases; nucleotides outside the gene matches: 3. The CDR3 is made up of 13 amino acids. CDR1 and CDR2 from the germline V gene are MDHEN and SYDVKM. The CDR3 bases are TGTGCCAGCAGTCTCGGGACAGCCTACGAGCAGTACTTC. This translates into CASSLGTAYEQYF.

This chain joins TRBV29-1 and TRBJ2-4; 9 positions agree with TRBD1. The CDR3 is made up of 12 amino acids. Germline CDR1 SQVTM, CDR2 ANQGSEA. The CDR3 protein is CGAGTGKNIQYF. CDR3 DNA sequence: TGCGGGGCTGGGACAGGGAAAAACATTCAGTACTTC. The full variable domain, rest sourced from reference TRBV29-1 and TRBJ2-4, is SAVISQKPSRDICQRGTSLTIQCQVDSQVTMMFWYRQQPGQSLTLIATANQGSEATYESGFVIDKFPISRPNLTFSTLTVSNMSPEDSSIYLCGAGTGKNIQYFGAGTRLSVL.

This rearrangement joins TRBV10-2 to TRBJ2-5; 13 bases match TRBD2. Trimming at V came to 6 bases and at J to 3 bases, leaving 1 base not matched to a gene. The CDR3 contains 14 residues. CDR1 and CDR2 from the germline V gene are WSHSY and SAAADI. The CDR3 sequence: CASSGTSGKETQYF. CDR3 sequence (DNA): TGCGCCAGCAGCGGGACTAGCGGGAAAGAGACCCAGTACTTC.

The chain couples TRBV28 to TRBJ1-1; D remains ambiguous. Germline values: CDR1 MDHEN, CDR2 SYDVKM. The V end lost 6 bases, the J end lost 1 base, and 6 bases lay between the germline ends. The length of the CDR3 is 12 residues. The CDR3 sequence: CASRETNTEAFF. The CDR3 DNA reads TGTGCCAGCAGGGAGACGAACACTGAAGCTTTCTTT.

This clone is a singleton in its sample. The V call is TRBV7-2, the J call TRBJ2-6, with TRBD2 matching 10 bases. From germline, CDR1 is SGHTA and CDR2 FQGNSA. V gave up 5 bases and J gave up 1 base; unmatched junction bases: 8. The CDR3 consists of 18 residues. CDR3 loop: CASSPRAGGPSGANVLTF. The CDR3 region has the DNA TGTGCCAGCAGCCCCCGAGCGGGAGGGCCATCTGGGGCCAACGTCCTGACTTTC.

This chain links TRBV18 with TRBJ1-4; no reliable D call. Germline values: CDR1 KGHSH, CDR2 LQKENI. Between the trimmed V and J ends, which lost 1 base and 4 bases, there was a span of 13 bases. The CDR3 covers 16 residues. This chain's CDR3 is CASSPRAPQSNEKLFF. CDR3 nucleotide sequence: TGTGCCAGCTCACCACGGGCGCCTCAGAGTAATGAAAAACTGTTTTTT.

The rearrangement joins TRBV7-2 to TRBJ1-1; D is ambiguous. Germline CDR1 and CDR2: SGHTA and FQGNSA. The CDR3 has 11 amino acids. The V end was cut by 3 bases, the J end by 11 bases, with 10 bases between. The CDR3 loop reads CASSFDRRAFF. In nucleotides, the CDR3 is TGTGCCAGCAGCTTTGATCGAAGGGCTTTCTTT.

The chain recombines TRBV29-1 with TRBJ2-5; D assignment may be TRBD1 or TRBD2 (5 bases each). The CDR3 sequence is 12 residues long. Germline CDR1 and CDR2: SQVTM and ANQGSEA. V shed 6 bases and J shed 0 bases, with 8 bases lying between them. The CDR3 protein is CSVRGDQETQYF. DNA for the CDR3: TGCAGCGTCCGAGGGGACCAAGAGACCCAGTACTTC.

The gene calls are TRBV15 and TRBJ1-4; D call uncertain. Trimming pared 4 bases from V and 0 bases from J, leaving 15 bases between. CDR1 and CDR2 from the germline V gene are LNHNV and YYDKDF (reference sequence). This CDR3 spans 17 amino acids. CDR3: CATSKGGQPATNEKLFF. CDR3 nucleotide sequence: TGTGCCACCAGCAAGGGCGGGCAGCCAGCAACTAATGAAAAACTGTTTTTT.

This sequence joins TRBV6-6 and TRBJ1-5; D gene unclear. CDR1 and CDR2 from the germline V gene are MNHNY and SVGAGI (reference sequence). The CDR3 runs 12 residues. Trimming left V 5 bases short and J 0 bases short, with 2 bases between. CDR3 sequence: CASSPSNQPQHF. For the CDR3, the DNA is TGTGCCAGCAGTCCTAGCAATCAGCCCCAGCATTTT.

The rearrangement links TRBV27 to TRBJ2-5, with 8 nucleotides matching TRBD1. Per the germline V gene, CDR1 is MNHEY and CDR2 is SMNVEV (reference sequence). CDR3 length: 14 amino acids. Trimming took 3 bases from V and 5 from J; bases not matched to a gene: 5. CDR3 sequence (DNA): TGTGCCAGCAGTTTGGACAGGGCTGAGGAGACCCAGTACTTC. This translates into CASSLDRAEETQYF.

This rearrangement joins TRBV28 to TRBJ1-6; D not resolved. V was cut by 3 bases and J by 5 bases, with 8 bases left in between. Germline V gives CDR1 MDHEN, CDR2 SYDVKM. The CDR3 has 14 residues. The DNA for the CDR3 is TGTGCCAGCAGTTTGCTATTGAATAATTCACCCCTCCACTTT. It is translated as CASSLLLNNSPLHF. Complete variable domain (other parts from reference TRBV28 and TRBJ1-6): DVKVTQSSRYLVKRTGEKVFLECVQDMDHENMFWYRQDPGLGLRLIYFSYDVKMKEKGDIPEGYSVSREKKERFSLILESASTNQTSMYLCASSLLLNNSPLHFGNGTRLTVT.